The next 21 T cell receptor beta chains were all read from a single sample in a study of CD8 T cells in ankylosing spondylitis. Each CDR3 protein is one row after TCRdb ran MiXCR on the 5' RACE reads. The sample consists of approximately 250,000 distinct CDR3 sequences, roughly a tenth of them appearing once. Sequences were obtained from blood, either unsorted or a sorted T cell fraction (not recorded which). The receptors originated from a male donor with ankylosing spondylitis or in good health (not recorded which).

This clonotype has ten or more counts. DNA of the CDR3: TGTGCCAGCACCCCGGCGAAGTCTAACTATGGCTACACCTTC. Translating it yields CASTPAKSNYGYTF. The chain has TRBV6-1 and TRBJ1-2; D is ambiguous. The ends were cut back, 7 bases at V and 0 bases at J, with 12 bases in the middle. This CDR3 spans 14 amino acids. Germline assignment: CDR1 MNHNS and CDR2 SASEGT.

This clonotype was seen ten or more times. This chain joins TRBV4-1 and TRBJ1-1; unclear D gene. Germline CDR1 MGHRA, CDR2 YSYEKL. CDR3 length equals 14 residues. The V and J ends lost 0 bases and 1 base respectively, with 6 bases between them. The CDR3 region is CASSQDRWNTEAFF. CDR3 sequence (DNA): TGCGCCAGCAGCCAAGATCGGTGGAACACTGAAGCTTTCTTT.

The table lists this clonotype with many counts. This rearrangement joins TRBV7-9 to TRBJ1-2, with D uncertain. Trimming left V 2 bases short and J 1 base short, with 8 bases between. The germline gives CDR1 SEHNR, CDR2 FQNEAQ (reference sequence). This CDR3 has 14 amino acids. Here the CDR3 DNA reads TGTGCCAGCAGCTTACTGACCGATAACTATGGCTACACCTTC. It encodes CASSLLTDNYGYTF.

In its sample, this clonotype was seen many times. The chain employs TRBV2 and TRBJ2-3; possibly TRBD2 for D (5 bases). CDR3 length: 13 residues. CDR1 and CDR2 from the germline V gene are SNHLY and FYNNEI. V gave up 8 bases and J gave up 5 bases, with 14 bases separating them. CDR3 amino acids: CASEGVAGDTQYF. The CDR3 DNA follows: TGTGCCAGCGAGGGTGTAGCAGGAGATACGCAGTATTTT. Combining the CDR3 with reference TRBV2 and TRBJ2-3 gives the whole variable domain EPEVTQTPSHQVTQMGQEVILRCVPISNHLYFYWYRQILGQKVEFLVSFYNNEISEKSEIFDDQFSVERPDGSNFTLKIRSTKLEDSAMYFCASEGVAGDTQYFGPGTRLTVL.

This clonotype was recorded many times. The CDR3 sequence is CASSFFGAGEQFF. DNA of the CDR3: TGTGCCAGCAGTTTTTTCGGGGCGGGGGAGCAGTTCTTC. This rearrangement joins TRBV12-3 or TRBV12-4 to TRBJ2-1, with D possibly TRBD2 on 6 matching bases. V was clipped by 3 bases and J by 10 bases, with 13 bases between them. The CDR3 is made up of 13 amino acids.

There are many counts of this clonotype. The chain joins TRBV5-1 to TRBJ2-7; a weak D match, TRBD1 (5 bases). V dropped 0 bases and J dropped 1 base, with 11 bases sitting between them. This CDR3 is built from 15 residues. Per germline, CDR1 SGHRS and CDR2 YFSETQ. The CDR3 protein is CASSLVGHPSYEQYF. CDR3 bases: TGCGCCAGCAGCTTGGTTGGACACCCTTCCTACGAGCAGTACTTC. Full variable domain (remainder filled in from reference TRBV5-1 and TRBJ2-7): KAGVTQTPRYLIKTRGQQVTLSCSPISGHRSVSWYQQTPGQGLQFLFEYFSETQRNKGNFPGRFSGRQFSNSRSEMNVSTLELGDSALYLCASSLVGHPSYEQYFGPGTRLTVT.

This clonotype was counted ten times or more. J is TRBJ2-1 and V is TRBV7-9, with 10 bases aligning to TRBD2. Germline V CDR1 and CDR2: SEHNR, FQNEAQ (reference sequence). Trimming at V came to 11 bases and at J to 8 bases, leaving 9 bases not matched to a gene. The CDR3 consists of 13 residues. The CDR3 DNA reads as TGTGCCGACGGCAGCGGGAGGGGTTATGAGCAGTTCTTC. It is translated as CADGSGRGYEQFF.

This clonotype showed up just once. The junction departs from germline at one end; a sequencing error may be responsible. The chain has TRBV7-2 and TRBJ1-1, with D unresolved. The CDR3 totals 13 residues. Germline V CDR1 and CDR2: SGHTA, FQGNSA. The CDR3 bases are TGTGTCAGCAGCTTTGCTGTGAACACTGAAGCTTTCTTT. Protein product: CVSSFAVNTEAFF.

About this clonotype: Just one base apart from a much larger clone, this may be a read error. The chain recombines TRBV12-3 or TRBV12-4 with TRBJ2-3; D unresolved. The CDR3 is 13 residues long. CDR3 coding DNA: TGTGCCAGCAGCCGTAGCAGCACAGATGCGCAGTATTTT. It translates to CASSRSSTDAQYF.

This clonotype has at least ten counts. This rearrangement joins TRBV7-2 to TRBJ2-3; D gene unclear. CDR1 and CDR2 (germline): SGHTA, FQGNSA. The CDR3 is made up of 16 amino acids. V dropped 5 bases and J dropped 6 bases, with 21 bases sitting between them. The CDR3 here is CASSRYWERPGDTQYF. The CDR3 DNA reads TGTGCCAGCAGCCGGTATTGGGAACGTCCAGGTGATACGCAGTATTTT.

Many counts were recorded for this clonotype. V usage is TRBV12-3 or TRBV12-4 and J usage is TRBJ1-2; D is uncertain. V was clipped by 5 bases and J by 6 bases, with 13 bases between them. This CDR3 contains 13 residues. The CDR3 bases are TGTGCCAGCAGTCCCCAATTGACTCATGGCTACACCTTC. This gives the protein CASSPQLTHGYTF.

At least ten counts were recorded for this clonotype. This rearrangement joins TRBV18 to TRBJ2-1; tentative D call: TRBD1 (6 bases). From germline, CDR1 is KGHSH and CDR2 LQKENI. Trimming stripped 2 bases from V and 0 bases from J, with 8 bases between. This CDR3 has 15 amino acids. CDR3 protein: CASSPTGFSYNEQFF. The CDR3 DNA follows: TGTGCCAGCTCACCAACAGGGTTCTCCTACAATGAGCAGTTCTTC.

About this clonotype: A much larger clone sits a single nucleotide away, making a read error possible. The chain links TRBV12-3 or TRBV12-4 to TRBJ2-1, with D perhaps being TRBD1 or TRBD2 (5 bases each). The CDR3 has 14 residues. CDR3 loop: CTSSLGVGEGEQFF. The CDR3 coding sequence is TGTACCAGCAGTTTAGGGGTCGGGGAAGGTGAGCAGTTCTTC.

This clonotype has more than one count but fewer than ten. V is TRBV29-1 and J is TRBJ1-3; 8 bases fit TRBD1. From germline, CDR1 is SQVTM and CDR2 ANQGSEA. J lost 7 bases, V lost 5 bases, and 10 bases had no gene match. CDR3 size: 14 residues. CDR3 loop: CSVRDRLKGNTIYF. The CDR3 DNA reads TGCAGCGTTAGGGACAGGCTGAAAGGGAACACCATATATTTT. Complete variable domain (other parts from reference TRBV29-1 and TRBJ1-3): SAVISQKPSRDICQRGTSLTIQCQVDSQVTMMFWYRQQPGQSLTLIATANQGSEATYESGFVIDKFPISRPNLTFSTLTVSNMSPEDSSIYLCSVRDRLKGNTIYFGEGSWLTVV.

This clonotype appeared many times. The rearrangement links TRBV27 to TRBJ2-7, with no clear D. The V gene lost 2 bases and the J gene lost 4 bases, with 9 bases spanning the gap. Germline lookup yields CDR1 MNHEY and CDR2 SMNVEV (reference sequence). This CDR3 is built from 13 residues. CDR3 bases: TGTGCCAGCAGTTTAGAATTTGGTTACGAGCAGTACTTC. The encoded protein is CASSLEFGYEQYF.

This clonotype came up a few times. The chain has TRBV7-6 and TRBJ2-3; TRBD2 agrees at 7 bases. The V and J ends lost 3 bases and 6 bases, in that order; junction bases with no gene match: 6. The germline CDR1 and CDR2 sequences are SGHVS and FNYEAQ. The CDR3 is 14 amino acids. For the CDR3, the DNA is TGTGCCAGCAGCTTTTCCGGGGAGGGGGATACGCAGTATTTT. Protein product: CASSFSGEGDTQYF. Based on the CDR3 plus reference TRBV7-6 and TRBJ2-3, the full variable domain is GAGVSQSPRYKVTKRGQDVALRCDPISGHVSLYWYRQALGQGPEFLTYFNYEAQQDKSGLPNDRFSAERPEGSISTLTIQRTEQRDSAMYRCASSFSGEGDTQYFGPGTRLTVL.

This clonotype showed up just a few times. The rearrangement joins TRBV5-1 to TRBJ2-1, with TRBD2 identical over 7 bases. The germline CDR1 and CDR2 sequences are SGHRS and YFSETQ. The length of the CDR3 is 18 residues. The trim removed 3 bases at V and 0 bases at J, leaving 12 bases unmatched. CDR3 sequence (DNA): TGCGCCAGCAGCTGGGGGGGGGGGACTACAGGCTCCTACAATGAGCAGTTCTTC. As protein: CASSWGGGTTGSYNEQFF. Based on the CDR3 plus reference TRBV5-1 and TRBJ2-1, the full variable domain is KAGVTQTPRYLIKTRGQQVTLSCSPISGHRSVSWYQQTPGQGLQFLFEYFSETQRNKGNFPGRFSGRQFSNSRSEMNVSTLELGDSALYLCASSWGGGTTGSYNEQFFGPGTRLTVL.

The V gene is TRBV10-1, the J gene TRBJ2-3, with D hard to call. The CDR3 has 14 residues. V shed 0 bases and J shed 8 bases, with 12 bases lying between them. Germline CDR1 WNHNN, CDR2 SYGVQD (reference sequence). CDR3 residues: CASSESTRVGTQYF. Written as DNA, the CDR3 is TGCGCCAGCAGTGAGTCAACCCGCGTGGGTACGCAGTATTTT.

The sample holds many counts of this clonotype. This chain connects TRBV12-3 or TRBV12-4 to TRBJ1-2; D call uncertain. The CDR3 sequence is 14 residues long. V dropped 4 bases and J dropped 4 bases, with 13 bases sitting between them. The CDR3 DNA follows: TGTGCCAGCAGTTCATCCTTGCCGGCCTATGGCTACACCTTC. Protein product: CASSSSLPAYGYTF.

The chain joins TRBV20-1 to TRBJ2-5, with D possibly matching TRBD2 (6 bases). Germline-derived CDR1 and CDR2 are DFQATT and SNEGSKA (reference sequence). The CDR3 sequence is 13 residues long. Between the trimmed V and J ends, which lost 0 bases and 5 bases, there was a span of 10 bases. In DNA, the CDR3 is TGCAGTGCTAGAGATCGAGGAGGGGAGACCCAGTACTTC. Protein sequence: CSARDRGGETQYF.

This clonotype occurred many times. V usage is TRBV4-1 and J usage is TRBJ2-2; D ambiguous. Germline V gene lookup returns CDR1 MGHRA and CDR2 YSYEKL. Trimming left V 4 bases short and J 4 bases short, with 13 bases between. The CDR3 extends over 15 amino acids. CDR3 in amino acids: CASSPSSLPTGELFF. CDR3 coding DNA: TGCGCCAGCAGCCCGAGCTCTCTACCCACCGGGGAGCTGTTTTTT.